This T cell receptor (beta chain) was recorded in a study of cytomegalovirus exposure and HLA in healthy donors (dated by TCRdb to 2015 to 2018). Study-level background: In an earlier analysis of under 600 of the donors, 276 Gb of sequence data and just under 120 million unique TCR beta sequences from 150 million to 200 million T cells were reported. Along with the roughly 700-subject first cohort, a separate validation cohort of about 110 different subjects was used. Donor age, sex, ethnicity and CMV serostatus were collected together with the repertoire data. About 320 gigabases of sequencing data and 78 million or so unique TCR sequences were included in an early release covering over 600 HLA-typed donors. High-throughput TCR immunosequencing, statistical association of individual TCRs with disease status, and machine learning were combined to predict cytomegalovirus infection status. A later analysis re-examined previously published TCR beta repertoires from more than 600 donors and added high-resolution HLA genotyping to investigate patterns of TCR occurrence. The aim of the study was to test whether cataloging public T cell receptors could identify signatures of past pathogen exposure. An earlier analysis of around 580 of the donors used high-throughput TCR beta sequencing to judge whether each TCR beta V gene segment behaved as functional or pseudogenic. In the later analysis, no new phenotypic data were used to find candidate immune exposures; instead, reliance was placed on TCR beta sequences and their occurrence across donors. All discovery cohort repertoires had been generated on a single sequencing platform. Class I and class II HLA loci were covered by the typing at four-digit resolution. Genome-wide SNP genotypes for about three fifths of the 666 donors were used in a later genetic analysis, which treated that subset as a discovery cohort. On average, around 240,000 unique TCR beta nucleotide sequences were sequenced per donor among 398 genotyped donors of the cohort, with roughly 18% of those sequences being non-productive. Roughly 5 DR-DQ haplotypes were handled as single units for association and clustering because linkage in the cohort was strong. The study used immunosequencing to profile the T cell repertoires of several hundred subjects and linked those repertoires to cytomegalovirus serostatus. The number of typed donors differed by locus: about 620-640 for A, B, C, DRB1 and DQB1; some 540 for DQA1; around 610 for DPA1; and around 470 for DPB1. Among the 398 genotyped donors, approximately 81% belonged to the genetic ancestry cluster associated with self-reported Caucasian donors.

This clone was counted once. No cognate antigen has been identified for it. No base-level quality is on record; no much larger clone is a single base apart. Measured from the cysteine to the phenylalanine, the CDR3 is 14 residues long. Here the CDR3 DNA is all that survives: 42 bases in frame from base 1. CDR1 and CDR2 were assigned from the germline V gene as SGHVS and FQNEAQ. V has 5 bases trimmed and J has 2 bases trimmed; junction bases matching no gene number 4. Overall study results and their limits: In an earlier analysis of approximately 600 of the donors, most TCR beta V segments were observed in productive rearrangements about 87% or about 30% of the time, broadly matching IMGT annotations. Strong co-occurrence of HLA alleles, especially DR and DQ, made assigning TCR associations to individual alleles difficult. Immune exposure information for the cohort was limited to CMV serostatus. In both the original and validation cohorts, the classifier was reported to diagnose cytomegalovirus status with high specificity and sensitivity. At a false discovery rate of 0.05, a later analysis linked around 17,000 TCR beta sequences to specific HLA alleles. Because HLA typing was missing for some donors at each locus, association tests included only the typed subset. According to a later analysis, parvovirus B19, influenza, CMV and Epstein-Barr virus appeared linked to several top co-occurrence clusters. The presence/absence analyses assumed that sequencing depth was roughly uniform across donors, and that assumption may not be true. A cluster of highly shared sequence variants was judged likely to be a technical artifact of the sequencing pipeline. A later analysis found that TCR association rates varied across HLA loci, with DRB1 alleles showing the most associated TCRs and HLA-C alleles the fewest. A later analysis found that HLA-associated TCR beta chains were more clonally expanded and had lower generation probabilities than equally common non-associated chains. In vitro tests confirmed that a few of the cytomegalovirus-associated TCR beta chains recognize cytomegalovirus antigens. A total of fewer than 200 TCR beta chains were listed by the study as associated with cytomegalovirus. Because the 87-base-pair reads could not distinguish some IMGT-functional V segments, including TRBV6-2 and TRBV6-3, those segments were excluded. The authors suggested that the approach could potentially be generalized to other disease states and immunological phenotypes. In a later analysis, most CMV-associated TCR beta chains were found to appear HLA-restricted, with HLA associations seemingly driven largely by CMV exposure. This cohort had only TCR beta chains sequenced, and the lack of alpha or paired-chain data limited which features could be detected. An association between a missense DCLRE1C variant and V-gene and J-gene trimming of TCR beta chains was found in a later genetic analysis and replicated in an independent cohort. Compared with the approximately 600-donor mean, donors in an Asian-associated ancestry cluster had fewer N-insertions in productive TCRs, according to a later genetic analysis. A further reported finding was that TCR beta sequences accurately predicted the HLA-A and HLA-B alleles for most subjects in the first cohort. While some public TCRs were present in many individuals, most TCR sequences turned up only very rarely across donors. Correlated functional status among segregating V segments might be attributable to linkage disequilibrium, but an unknown experimental factor could not be ruled out. Because counts were too low, around 18 rarely observed V segments, including chromosome 9 orphons, were left out of the earlier analysis of some 600 of the donors.

Libraries came from the immunoSEQ multiplex PCR assay. For the multiplex PCR, a mixture combining 60 forward primers for TCR Vbeta segments and 13 reverse primers for TCR Jbeta segments was used. The CDR3 region of rearranged TCR beta genes was amplified from genomic DNA with a multiplex PCR assay. Amplified TCR beta libraries were sequenced as 87-base-pair reads on the Illumina HiSeq System. In the source study's methods: A later analysis tallied tens of millions of unique TCR beta chains across the 660 or so repertoires, and 10 million to 11 million of those chains were shared by two or more donors. A nearest-neighbor algorithm error-corrected the raw reads and collapsed the reads into unique sequences, merging closely related sequences to remove PCR and sequencing errors. Alignment of CDR3 sequences to IMGT reference sequences was used to assign V, D and J gene segments. For a sequence to be retained, at least a six-nucleotide match to both a V gene segment and a J gene segment was required. Rearrangements were classified as productive when the CDR3 lacked stop codons and remained in frame with V and J, and all other rearrangements were classified as non-productive. Following IMGT convention, CDR3 was defined as the stretch from the second conserved V-encoded cysteine to the conserved J-encoded phenylalanine. The earlier analysis of about 610 of the donors excluded any sequence lacking an unambiguous match to a single V gene segment. An earlier analysis of a few hundred of the donors classified V segments as functional when productive rearrangements were above 56.7% and as segregating when the standard deviation between donors was above 5%. To diagnose cytomegalovirus status from the catalog of TCR beta chain sequences, a statistical classification framework was built. V and J gene assignment, in a later analysis, came from comparing TCR nucleotide sequences with IMGT/GENE-DB human TR gene sequences. A later analysis assigned CDR3 sequences and most-parsimonious VDJ recombination scenarios with the TCRdist pipeline. In a later analysis, every TCR beta chain was defined by the combination of its CDR3 amino acid sequence and its V-gene family, and reads without a unique V-gene family were dropped. As a way to deal with suspected cross-contamination and a sequencing artifact, a later analysis dropped approximately 570 nucleotide sequences that were highly shared and had low generation probability. In a later analysis, a clonal expansion index for each public chain was calculated from normalized within-repertoire ranks of inferred template counts. A later analysis computed generation probabilities with a VDJ recombination model fitted to out-of-frame rearrangements, and checked the results against IGoR. In a later analysis, TCR-TCR, TCR-HLA and TCR-CMV co-occurrence was scored with hypergeometric tests, and a repertoire-size bias correction was applied to TCR pairs. A later analysis estimated false discovery rates by permuting HLA or CMV assignments 20 times. In a later analysis, co-occurring TCRs were grouped using DBSCAN, with TCRdist sequence similarity added in when clustering inside HLA-allele-positive subsets. Co-occurrence clustering excluded repertoires with fewer than 30,000 or more than 120,000 public chains, plus five with anomalous nucleotide sharing. The table was pulled from immuneACCESS by TCRdb, which kept in-frame rearrangements only. Such tables lose some clones; where checked, under half of the loss comes from unresolved V genes, and the rest has no known cause. V, J and clone size derive from that table, while D and trimming were established from the DNA sequence. In all, the sample holds 120,000 or so clones, and around 75% of those were seen once. 2.5% to 3.5% of the sample belongs to the ten largest clones.

In total, approximately 690 healthy bone marrow donors made up the cohort. At the time of sampling, all cohort members were nominally healthy, though unrecorded immune exposures were likely present. The donor tested CMV seropositive and was one of the 289 seropositive cohort members. Each donor provided a peripheral blood sample, and peripheral blood mononuclear cells were used for TCR beta sequencing. The Qiagen DNeasy Blood Extraction Kit was used to extract genomic DNA from the blood cell samples. The chain is made from TRBV7-8 and TRBJ2-5; TRBD1 fits 8 bases in the junction. Sequencing was carried out using PBMCs. The TCR was taken from a woman aged 40 to 50 in good health and CMV-seropositive. The CDR3 reads as follows: CASSTYRGQETQYF. In nucleotide form, the sequence is TGTGCCAGCAGCACCTACAGGGGGCAAGAGACCCAGTACTTC.